The rows below give T cell receptor beta chains drawn from one sample of a study of T-cell memory formation after mild COVID-19. TCRdb analysed the 5' RACE reads with MiXCR anew, one entry per CDR3 protein. This table holds 170,000 or so distinct CDR3 sequences, 20% to 25% found once. The sample comprised PBMCs or a T cell subset sorted from them (not recorded which). The source of these receptors is an adult woman who had mild COVID-19 (a few samples of this study predate the infection). Cell type and time point are not known. Both conserved end residues are part of each CDR3. Each record gives: clone size, J gene, V gene, D gene, CDR3 DNA, CDR3 protein. A D gene is named only where the DNA matches it firmly. Clone size is stated in some rows and not others, as once, few, many or a class when expanded.

-	TRBJ2-7	TRBV6-2/TRBV6-3	TRBD2	TGTGCCAGCGAAAGCGAAGAGCGGGGTCCCTACGAGCAGTACTTC	CASESEERGPYEQYF
many	TRBJ2-1	TRBV5-1	TRBD1	TGCGCCAGCAGCTGGGACAGCCCCTACAATGAGCAGTTCTTC	CASSWDSPYNEQFF
-	TRBJ2-7	TRBV10-3	-	TGTGCCATCAGTGAGATTGGGGACTACGAGCAGTACTTC	CAISEIGDYEQYF
-	TRBJ2-1	TRBV6-5	-	TGTGCCAGCAGTTACGAGGCAGTAAGCTCCTACAATGAGCAGTTCTTC	CASSYEAVSSYNEQFF
-	TRBJ2-1	TRBV4-1	TRBD1	TGCGCCAGCAGCCAGAACAGGGGAAGCTACAATGAGCAGTTCTTC	CASSQNRGSYNEQFF
many	TRBJ1-1	TRBV12-3/TRBV12-4	-	TGTGCCAGCAGTTCTGAGGGGAACACTGAAGCTTTCTTT	CASSSEGNTEAFF
-	TRBJ2-7	TRBV5-5	TRBD1	TGTGCCAGCAGCAACGATTGGACAGGGACCTACGAGCAGTACTTC	CASSNDWTGTYEQYF
many	TRBJ2-3	TRBV7-6	-	TGTGCCAGCAGCACACAGCTAGGGGGATACAGCACAGATACGCAGTATTTT	CASSTQLGGYSTDTQYF
-	TRBJ2-7	TRBV7-9	-	TGTGCCAGCAGCGCCCCGGGGGCTACCTACGAGCAGTACTTC	CASSAPGATYEQYF
few	TRBJ1-1	TRBV19	-	TGTGCCAGTAGTATAGTTGCGATGGGCCTCGGAGCTTTCTTT	CASSIVAMGLGAFF
few	TRBJ2-3	TRBV21-1	-	TGTGCCAGCAGCAGGCGGAGCGGGGGGGTCGGAGATACGCAGTATTTT	CASSRRSGGVGDTQYF
-	TRBJ2-4	TRBV10-3	TRBD2	TGTGCCATCAGTGAATTTGCGGGGGGCTACGACGATAAAAACATTCAGTACTTC	CAISEFAGGYDDKNIQYF
many	TRBJ1-4	TRBV7-9	TRBD1	TGTGCCAGCAGCTTAGAGGGACAGGGCTGGCCCCGGGGATCCGGAAAACTGTTTTTT	CASSLEGQGWPRGSGKLFF
few	TRBJ2-1	TRBV5-1	TRBD2	TGCGCCAGCAGCTTGGCTCCTAGCGGGAAGCTAACGGATGAGCAGTTCTTC	CASSLAPSGKLTDEQFF
once	TRBJ1-6	TRBV7-2	TRBD1	TGTGCCAGCAGTCCGCAGGGGGCTGATTATAATTCACCCCTCCACTTT	CASSPQGADYNSPLHF
-	TRBJ1-2	TRBV29-1	-	TGCAGCGCCCAACCAGGGGTAAACTATGGCTACACCTTC	CSAQPGVNYGYTF
-	TRBJ1-2	TRBV12-3/TRBV12-4	-	TGTGCCAGCAGTTTAAGGCCAGATCGGGCCTTCTATGGCTACACCTTC	CASSLRPDRAFYGYTF
-	TRBJ2-3	TRBV13	-	TGTGCCAGCAGCTCTACCTCGGAGGGGCACACAGATACGCAGTATTTT	CASSSTSEGHTDTQYF
-	TRBJ2-7	TRBV20-1	TRBD2	TGCAGTGTTGTGCGGGGGGCCCAGATGGGTGAGCAGTACTTC	CSVVRGAQMGEQYF
once	TRBJ2-1	TRBV29-1	TRBD1	TGCAGCGTGGTAGGGGGCCCCAATGAGCAGTTCTTC	CSVVGGPNEQFF
-	TRBJ2-7	TRBV5-1	TRBD1	TGCGCCAGCAGCTTGGAAGGGACAGGGGGATACTACGAGCAGTACTTC	CASSLEGTGGYYEQYF
few	TRBJ2-1	TRBV30	-	TGTGCCTGGAGTATACCCGATGAGCAGTTCTTC	CAWSIPDEQFF
-	TRBJ2-3	TRBV6-2/TRBV6-3	-	TGTGCCAGCAGTAAGTCGGAGGAGGGGGGAGATACGCAGTATTTT	CASSKSEEGGDTQYF
few	TRBJ2-7	TRBV9	-	TGTGCCAGCAGCGTAGAGGAGGGACTGGGGGACGAGCAGTACTTC	CASSVEEGLGDEQYF
few	TRBJ2-3	TRBV5-1	TRBD1	TGCGCCAGCAGCTTCCCGGACAGGGCTTTCGCAGATACGCAGTATTTT	CASSFPDRAFADTQYF
-	TRBJ1-5	TRBV25-1	TRBD1	TGTGCCAGCAGTGGATGGGACAGAAATCAGCCCCAGCATTTT	CASSGWDRNQPQHF
-	TRBJ2-1	TRBV29-1	-	TGCAGCGTCGATACCTCGACAGACGCCTACAATGAGCAGTTCTTC	CSVDTSTDAYNEQFF
many	TRBJ2-7	TRBV27	-	TGTGCCAGCAGTCCTTTCAGCTCCTACGAGCAGTACTTC	CASSPFSSYEQYF
-	TRBJ2-4	TRBV3-1	TRBD1	TGTGCCAGCAGTATCCGGGACAGTTTTAGCATTCAGTACTTC	CASSIRDSFSIQYF
few	TRBJ1-2	TRBV5-1	-	TGCGCCAGCAGCTTGAAGAGGGCAGGGAAGGATTCTCATGGCTACACCTTC	CASSLKRAGKDSHGYTF
few	TRBJ2-7	TRBV15	-	TGTGCCACCAGCAGAGGACTTGCCCACGAGCAGTACTTC	CATSRGLAHEQYF
-	TRBJ2-7	TRBV6-2/TRBV6-3	-	TGTGCCAGCTTTCAGGGGGGGGCCTACGAGCAGTACTTC	CASFQGGAYEQYF
few	TRBJ2-7	TRBV4-1	-	TGCGCCAGCAGCCACCAGGGGGGTACCTACGAGCAGTACTTC	CASSHQGGTYEQYF
few	TRBJ1-1	TRBV12-3/TRBV12-4	TRBD1	TGTGCCAGCAGTCGAGTGACAGGGGGGAACACTGAAGCTTTCTTT	CASSRVTGGNTEAFF
-	TRBJ2-3	TRBV7-9	-	TGTGCCAGCAGCTTTGATACGCAGTATTTT	CASSFDTQYF
-	TRBJ1-2	TRBV29-1	-	TGCAGCGTTGAAGATCTGGGGGGCGACGGCTACACCTTC	CSVEDLGGDGYTF
-	TRBJ1-3	TRBV12-3/TRBV12-4	-	TGTGCCAGCAGTTTAATCCTTACAGGGTCCGATGGAAACACCATATATTTT	CASSLILTGSDGNTIYF
-	TRBJ2-1	TRBV7-9	TRBD2	TGTGCCAGCAGCGCGGGGGACGCCAATGAGCAGTTCTTC	CASSAGDANEQFF
many	TRBJ2-7	TRBV7-2	-	TGTGCCAGCAGCTTACGTGGCTACGAGCAGTACTTC	CASSLRGYEQYF
few	TRBJ1-1	TRBV20-1	-	TGCAGTGCTAGAGGGTCGGGGCAGGGGCGCTACACTGAAGCTTTCTTT	CSARGSGQGRYTEAFF
-	TRBJ2-1	TRBV7-6	TRBD1	TGTGCCAGCAGCTCGGGACAGGGGGCTTACAATGAGCAGTTCTTC	CASSSGQGAYNEQFF
-	TRBJ2-7	TRBV11-2	-	TGTGCCAGCAGCTTAGCTGGCGGGCAGTACTTC	CASSLAGGQYF
-	TRBJ2-5	TRBV7-9	-	TGTGCCAGCAGCTTAGGGGGGCCCAAAGAGACCCAGTACTTC	CASSLGGPKETQYF
-	TRBJ1-2	TRBV2	-	TGTGCCAGCACCCCGAACTATGGCTACACCTTC	CASTPNYGYTF
many	TRBJ2-7	TRBV7-9	TRBD2	TGTGCCAGCAGCTTAAGAAATAGCGGGAGCTCCTACGAGCAGTACTTC	CASSLRNSGSSYEQYF
many	TRBJ2-2	TRBV5-1	-	TGCGCCAGCAGCTCAGGACGGAACACCGGGGAGCTGTTTTTT	CASSSGRNTGELFF
few	TRBJ2-3	TRBV5-1	-	TGCGCCAGCAGCGCGGGGACCAGCACAGATACGCAGTATTTT	CASSAGTSTDTQYF
-	TRBJ2-1	TRBV5-5	-	TGTGCCAGCAGTAACGCCGGGTCAGGGAATGGGCATGAGCAGTTCTTC	CASSNAGSGNGHEQFF
-	TRBJ1-2	TRBV5-1	TRBD1	TGCGCCAGCAGCGAAGGACAGGGTTGGGGCTACACCTTC	CASSEGQGWGYTF
-	TRBJ2-5	TRBV6-5	TRBD1	TGTGCCAGCAGCAGGACAGGCGAGACCCAGTACTTC	CASSRTGETQYF
-	TRBJ1-2	TRBV27	TRBD1	TGTGCCAGCAGTCCTCTTAATGACAGGGGGCACGGCTACACCTTC	CASSPLNDRGHGYTF
-	TRBJ1-6	TRBV20-1	-	TGCAGTGCTAGAGATCTGGGGGACAAGGGCGATCATTCACCCCTCCACTTT	CSARDLGDKGDHSPLHF
-	TRBJ1-2	TRBV15	TRBD1	TGTGCCACCAGCAGAGGACAGGGGCGCGATGGCTACACCTTC	CATSRGQGRDGYTF
few	TRBJ2-5	TRBV4-1	TRBD1	TGCGCCAGCAGCCAAGAGGAAAGGACAGGGGGAGAGACCCAGTACTTC	CASSQEERTGGETQYF
-	TRBJ1-2	TRBV9	-	TGTGCCAGCAGCGGGATCGGGGGGAATTATGGCTACACCTTC	CASSGIGGNYGYTF
few	TRBJ2-1	TRBV3-1	-	TGTGCCAGCAGCCAAGCCTGGGTGGGAAGCTCCTACAATGAGCAGTTCTTC	CASSQAWVGSSYNEQFF
few	TRBJ2-5	TRBV19	-	TGTGCCAGTAGTGTACTAGGGGGTCTGCCCCAGTACTTC	CASSVLGGLPQYF
-	TRBJ1-5	TRBV24-1	TRBD1	TGTGCCACTGCGACAGGGTCGGCCAATCAGCCCCAGCATTTT	CATATGSANQPQHF
few	TRBJ2-7	TRBV21-1	-	TGTGCCAGCAGCGGCCGAGAGGATAACGAGCAGTACTTC	CASSGREDNEQYF